These T cell receptor beta chains were read from a single sample in a study of CD8 T cells in Susac syndrome. TCRdb passed the immunoSEQ multiplex PCR reads through MiXCR, listing each CDR3 protein once. This table has 150,000 to 200,000 distinct CDR3 sequences, around 94% appearing once. Input material: CD4+ T cells from PBMCs. The receptors come from a human donor with Susac syndrome. The CDR3 runs from the conserved cysteine through the conserved F or W. Clone size, where shown, is once, few, many, or a class for clones that have expanded.

J	length	V	size	CDR3
TRBJ2-5	17	TRBV20-1	NA	CSARGGQRGAGVETQYF
TRBJ1-2	15	TRBV30	NA	CAWSPVAGGSYGYTF
TRBJ2-3	16	TRBV18	NA	CASSPRVAGATDTQYF
TRBJ1-1	14	TRBV2	NA	CASSEASQGLTAFF
TRBJ2-1	16	TRBV6-1	NA	CASSTKTSRYYNEQFF
TRBJ1-2	14	TRBV6-2/TRBV6-3	NA	CASSNLGANYGYTF
TRBJ2-1	16	TRBV12-3/TRBV12-4	once	CASSSNVLAGYNEQFF
TRBJ2-2	15	TRBV7-2	NA	CASSLGTYNTGELFF
TRBJ1-5	15	TRBV3-1	NA	CASSQGRAPNQPQHF
TRBJ2-7	14	TRBV7-2	NA	CASSQDFYSYEQYF
TRBJ2-7	14	TRBV15	NA	CATSREGGGYEQYF
TRBJ1-6	15	TRBV5-1	NA	CASSSGRGDRSPLHF
TRBJ2-3	17	TRBV12-3/TRBV12-4	NA	CASSLPGLADYTDTQYF
TRBJ2-6	14	TRBV9	NA	CASSFLSGANVLTF
TRBJ2-1	15	TRBV20-1	NA	CSARFPGQGMDEQFF
TRBJ2-5	16	TRBV5-1	NA	CASSLAASGGAKTQYF
TRBJ2-1	13	TRBV3-1	NA	CASSVIRNNEQFF
TRBJ2-2	16	TRBV18	NA	CASSPRSGSDTGELFF
TRBJ1-1	15	TRBV9	once	CASSVDPSVNTEAFF
TRBJ1-4	14	TRBV20-1	NA	CSASVPGNNEKLFF
TRBJ1-5	13	TRBV4-1	NA	CASSQRLDQPQHF
TRBJ1-3	18	TRBV7-9	NA	CASSGPQGALQPGNTIYF
TRBJ2-5	15	TRBV12-3/TRBV12-4	NA	CASSLAAGGAETQYF
TRBJ2-7	11	TRBV30	NA	CAWSHRGEQYF
TRBJ1-1	16	TRBV4-2	NA	CASSQDPQGRDTEAFF
TRBJ2-7	11	TRBV6-1	NA	CASGATYEQYF
TRBJ2-1	16	TRBV5-1	NA	CASSPGLAGMFNEQFF
TRBJ2-1	15	TRBV30	NA	CAWRAGTSAYNEQFF
TRBJ1-2	14	TRBV12-3/TRBV12-4	NA	CASSGDRGRYGYTF